A selection of T cell receptor beta chains follows, all from one sample in a study of T cell responses to AZD1222 COVID-19 vaccine. The protocol was immunoSEQ multiplex PCR, while the TCRdb copy is restricted to in-frame clones and leaves out a portion. The sample shows approximately 120,000 clones, around 90% of them seen only once. Sequencing was performed on peripheral blood, taken on day 0 of AZD1222 vaccination. The receptors originated from an adult in good health. Each CDR3 is given with its conserved first and last residue. D genes are given only for firm matches. Expanded clones are given a class, and other clones once, few, many or no size at all.

j_call,d_call,v_call,clone_size,cdr3_nt,cdr3_aa
TRBJ1-2,NA,TRBV6-5,NA,TGTGCCAGCAGTTATGGGGGATTGTCTAACTATGGCTACACCTTC,CASSYGGLSNYGYTF
TRBJ2-5,NA,TRBV18,NA,TGTGCCAGCTCACCGGGGGAGCAAGAGACCCAGTACTTC,CASSPGEQETQYF
TRBJ2-2,NA,TRBV7-2,few,TGTGCCAGCAGCCCAGAAGCGAGCAAAGCAAACACCGGGGAGCTGTTTTTT,CASSPEASKANTGELFF
TRBJ2-7,NA,TRBV7-9,NA,TGTGCCAGCAGCTTACCGGGACATGGGGGTCTCTACGAGCAGTACTTC,CASSLPGHGGLYEQYF
TRBJ1-1,TRBD1,TRBV13,once,TGTGCCAGCAGTACGGGACAGGCCGAAGCTTTCTTT,CASSTGQAEAFF
TRBJ2-1,NA,TRBV20-1,NA,TGCAGTGCTAGAGCAGGGGATGAGCAGTTCTTC,CSARAGDEQFF
TRBJ2-5,NA,TRBV30,once,TGTGCCTGGAGTTTCCGCAGGGAAGAGACCCAGTACTTC,CAWSFRREETQYF
TRBJ1-4,TRBD1,TRBV4-2,once,TGTGCCAGCAGCCAGGACGCAGGGGGCGCGAGTGAAAAACTGTTTTTT,CASSQDAGGASEKLFF
TRBJ2-5,NA,TRBV10-3,NA,TGTGCCATCAGTGAGTCGAGGCCCCAGGGAGAGACCCAGTACTTC,CAISESRPQGETQYF
TRBJ1-2,NA,TRBV20-1,NA,TGCAGTGCTATGAGATACTATGGCTACACCTTC,CSAMRYYGYTF